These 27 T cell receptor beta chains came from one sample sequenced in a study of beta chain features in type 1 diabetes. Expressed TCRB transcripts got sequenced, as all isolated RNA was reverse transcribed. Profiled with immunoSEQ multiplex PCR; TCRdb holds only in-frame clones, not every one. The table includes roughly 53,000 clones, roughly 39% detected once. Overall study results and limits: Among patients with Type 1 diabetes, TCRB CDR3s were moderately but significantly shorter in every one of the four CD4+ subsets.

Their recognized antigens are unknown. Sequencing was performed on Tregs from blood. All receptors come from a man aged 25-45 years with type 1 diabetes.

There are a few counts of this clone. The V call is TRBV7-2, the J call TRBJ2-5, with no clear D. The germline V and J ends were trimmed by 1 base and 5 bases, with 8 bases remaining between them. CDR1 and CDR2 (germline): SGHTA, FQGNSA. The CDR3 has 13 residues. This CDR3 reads CASSLGGDETQYF. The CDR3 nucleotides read TGTGCCAGCAGCTTAGGAGGCGACGAGACCCAGTACTTC.

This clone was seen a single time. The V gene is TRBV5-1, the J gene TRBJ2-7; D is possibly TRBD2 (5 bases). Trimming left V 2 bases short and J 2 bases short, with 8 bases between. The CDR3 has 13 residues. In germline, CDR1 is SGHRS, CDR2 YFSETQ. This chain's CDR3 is CASSLDGAYEQYF. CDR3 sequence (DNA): TGCGCCAGCAGCTTAGACGGGGCCTACGAGCAGTACTTC.

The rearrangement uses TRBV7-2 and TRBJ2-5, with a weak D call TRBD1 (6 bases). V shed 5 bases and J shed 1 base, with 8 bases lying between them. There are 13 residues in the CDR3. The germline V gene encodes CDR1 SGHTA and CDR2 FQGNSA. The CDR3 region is CASSKQGQETQYF. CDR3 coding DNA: TGTGCCAGCAGCAAACAGGGCCAAGAGACCCAGTACTTC.

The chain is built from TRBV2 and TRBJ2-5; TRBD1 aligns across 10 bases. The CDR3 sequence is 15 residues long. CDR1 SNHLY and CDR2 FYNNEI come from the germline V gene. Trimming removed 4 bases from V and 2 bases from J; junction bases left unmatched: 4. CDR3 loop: CASSADRGGQETQYF. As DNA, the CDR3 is TGTGCCAGCAGTGCGGACAGGGGGGGACAAGAGACCCAGTACTTC.

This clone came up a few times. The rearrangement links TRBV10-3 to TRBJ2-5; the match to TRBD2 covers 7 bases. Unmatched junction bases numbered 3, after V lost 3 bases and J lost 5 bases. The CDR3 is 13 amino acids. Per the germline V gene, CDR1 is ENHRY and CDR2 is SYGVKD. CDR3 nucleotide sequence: TGTGCCATCAGTGACTTCGGGAGGGAGACCCAGTACTTC. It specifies CAISDFGRETQYF.

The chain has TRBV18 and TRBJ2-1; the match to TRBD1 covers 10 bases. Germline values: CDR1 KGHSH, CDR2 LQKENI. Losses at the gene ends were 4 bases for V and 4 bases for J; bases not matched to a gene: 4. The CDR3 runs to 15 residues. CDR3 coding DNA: TGTGCCAGCTCACGGGACAGGGGACCTTACAATGAGCAGTTCTTC. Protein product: CASSRDRGPYNEQFF.

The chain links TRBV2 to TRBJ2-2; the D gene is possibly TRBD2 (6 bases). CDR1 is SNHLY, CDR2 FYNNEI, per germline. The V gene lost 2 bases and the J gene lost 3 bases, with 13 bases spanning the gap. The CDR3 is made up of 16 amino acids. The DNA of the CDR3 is TGTGCCAGCAGTGAAAGGTCAGGGAGGTACACCGGGGAGCTGTTTTTT. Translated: CASSERSGRYTGELFF.

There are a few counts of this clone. The DNA for the CDR3 is TGTGCCAGCAGCGCCTCCTTTCAGGGGCTTGGGGCCAACGTCCTGACTTTC. This encodes CASSASFQGLGANVLTF. V and J are TRBV9 and TRBJ2-6; possibly TRBD1 for D (6 bases). Germline CDR1 reads SGDLS; CDR2 reads YYNGEE. The ends were cut back, 3 bases at V and 3 bases at J, with 16 bases in the middle. The CDR3 loop spans 17 amino acids.

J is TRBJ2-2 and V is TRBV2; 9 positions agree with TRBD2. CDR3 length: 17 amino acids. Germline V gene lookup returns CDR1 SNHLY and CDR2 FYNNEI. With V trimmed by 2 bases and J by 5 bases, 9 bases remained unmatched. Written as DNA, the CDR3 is TGTGCCAGCAGTGAACGGGCGGGGGGGAGAGGGACCGGGGAGCTGTTTTTT. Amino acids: CASSERAGGRGTGELFF.

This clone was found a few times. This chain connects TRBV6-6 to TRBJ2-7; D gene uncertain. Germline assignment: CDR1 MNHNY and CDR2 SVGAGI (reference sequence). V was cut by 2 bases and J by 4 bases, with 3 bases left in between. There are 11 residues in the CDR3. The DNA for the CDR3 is TGTGCCAGCAGTTACACTTACGAGCAGTACTTC. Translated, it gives CASSYTYEQYF.

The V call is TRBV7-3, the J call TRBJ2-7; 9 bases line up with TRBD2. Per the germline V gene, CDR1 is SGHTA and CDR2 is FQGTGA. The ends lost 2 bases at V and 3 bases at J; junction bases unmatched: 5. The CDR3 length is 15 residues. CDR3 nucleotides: TGTGCCAGCAGCTTAGCGGGAGGGGTCTACTACGAGCAGTACTTC. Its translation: CASSLAGGVYYEQYF.

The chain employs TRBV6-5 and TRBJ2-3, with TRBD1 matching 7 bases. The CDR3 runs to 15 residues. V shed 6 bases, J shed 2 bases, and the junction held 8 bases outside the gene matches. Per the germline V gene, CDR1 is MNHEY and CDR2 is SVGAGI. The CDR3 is CASSGQAILTDTQYF. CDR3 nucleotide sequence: TGTGCCAGCAGCGGACAGGCTATACTCACAGATACGCAGTATTTT.

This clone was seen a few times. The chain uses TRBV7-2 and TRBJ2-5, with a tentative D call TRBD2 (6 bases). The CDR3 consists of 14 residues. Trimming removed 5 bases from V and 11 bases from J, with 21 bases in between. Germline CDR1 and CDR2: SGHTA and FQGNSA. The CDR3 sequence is CASSRGRGTWEQYF. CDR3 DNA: TGTGCCAGCAGCCGCGGACGGGGGACGTGGGAGCAGTACTTC.

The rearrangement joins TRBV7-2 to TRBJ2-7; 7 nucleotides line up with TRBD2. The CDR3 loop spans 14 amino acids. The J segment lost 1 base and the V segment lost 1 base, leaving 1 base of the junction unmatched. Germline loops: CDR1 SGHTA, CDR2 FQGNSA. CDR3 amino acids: CASSLVGGSYEQYF. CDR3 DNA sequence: TGTGCCAGCAGCTTAGTGGGGGGGTCCTACGAGCAGTACTTC.

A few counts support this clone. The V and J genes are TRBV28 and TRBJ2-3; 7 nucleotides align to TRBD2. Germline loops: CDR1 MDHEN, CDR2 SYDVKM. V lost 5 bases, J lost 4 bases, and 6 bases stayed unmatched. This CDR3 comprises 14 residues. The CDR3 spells CASSATSLPDTQYF. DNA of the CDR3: TGTGCCAGCAGTGCGACTAGCCTCCCAGATACGCAGTATTTT.

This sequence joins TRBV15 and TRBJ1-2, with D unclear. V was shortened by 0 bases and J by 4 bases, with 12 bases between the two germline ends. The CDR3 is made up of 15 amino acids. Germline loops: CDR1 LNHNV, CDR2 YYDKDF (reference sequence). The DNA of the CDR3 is TGTGCCACCAGCAGAGATCGGAGCAGCGCCTATGGCTACACCTTC. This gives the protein CATSRDRSSAYGYTF.

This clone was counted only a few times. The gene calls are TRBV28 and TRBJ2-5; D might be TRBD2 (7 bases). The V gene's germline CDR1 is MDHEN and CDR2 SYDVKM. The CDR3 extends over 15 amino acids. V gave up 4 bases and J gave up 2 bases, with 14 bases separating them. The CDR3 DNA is TGTGCCAGCAGTTGGTGGGGGAGGGGGCAAGAGACCCAGTACTTC. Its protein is CASSWWGRGQETQYF.

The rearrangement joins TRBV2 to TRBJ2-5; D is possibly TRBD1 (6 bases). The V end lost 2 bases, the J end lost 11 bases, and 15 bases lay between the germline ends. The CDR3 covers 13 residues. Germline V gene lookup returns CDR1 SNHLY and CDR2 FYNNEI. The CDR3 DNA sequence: TGTGCCAGCAGTGAAATGGGGACAACGGGACAGTACTTC. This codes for CASSEMGTTGQYF. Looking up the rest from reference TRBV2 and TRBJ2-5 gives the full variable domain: EPEVTQTPSHQVTQMGQEVILRCVPISNHLYFYWYRQILGQKVEFLVSFYNNEISEKSEIFDDQFSVERPDGSNFTLKIRSTKLEDSAMYFCASSEMGTTGQYFGPGTRLLVL.

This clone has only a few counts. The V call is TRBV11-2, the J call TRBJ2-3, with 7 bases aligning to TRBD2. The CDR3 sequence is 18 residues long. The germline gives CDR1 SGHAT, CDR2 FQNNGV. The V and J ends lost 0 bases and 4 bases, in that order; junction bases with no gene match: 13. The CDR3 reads CASSLEGGSTTQSDTQYF. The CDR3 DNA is TGTGCCAGCAGCTTAGAGGGAGGGTCAACGACCCAATCAGATACGCAGTATTTT.

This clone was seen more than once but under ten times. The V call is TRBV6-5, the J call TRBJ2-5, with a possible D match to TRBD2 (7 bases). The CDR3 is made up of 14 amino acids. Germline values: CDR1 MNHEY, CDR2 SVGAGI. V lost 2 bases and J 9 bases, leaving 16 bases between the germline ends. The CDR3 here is CASSYGRGVMAQYF. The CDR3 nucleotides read TGTGCCAGCAGTTACGGGAGGGGGGTTATGGCCCAGTACTTC.

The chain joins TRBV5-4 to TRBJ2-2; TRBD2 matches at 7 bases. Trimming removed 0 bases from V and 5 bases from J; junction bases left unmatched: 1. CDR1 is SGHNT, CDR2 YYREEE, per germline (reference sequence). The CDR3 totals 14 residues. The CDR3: CASSLGAGTGELFF. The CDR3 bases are TGTGCCAGCAGCTTGGGAGCGGGGACCGGGGAGCTGTTTTTT.

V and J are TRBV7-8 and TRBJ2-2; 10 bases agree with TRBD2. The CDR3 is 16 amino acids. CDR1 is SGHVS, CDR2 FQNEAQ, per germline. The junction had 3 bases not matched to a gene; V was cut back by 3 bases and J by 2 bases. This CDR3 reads CASSFWTSGNTGELFF. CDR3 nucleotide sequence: TGTGCCAGCAGCTTTTGGACTAGCGGAAACACCGGGGAGCTGTTTTTT. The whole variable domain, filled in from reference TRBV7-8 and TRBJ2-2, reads GAGVSQSPRYKVAKRGQDVALRCDPISGHVSLFWYQQALGQGPEFLTYFQNEAQLDKSGLPSDRFFAERPEGSVSTLKIQRTQQEDSAVYLCASSFWTSGNTGELFFGEGSRLTVL.

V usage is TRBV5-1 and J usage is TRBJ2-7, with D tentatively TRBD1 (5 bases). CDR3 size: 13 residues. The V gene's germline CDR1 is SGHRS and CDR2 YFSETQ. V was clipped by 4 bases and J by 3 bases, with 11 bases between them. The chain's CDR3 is CASSVGAGYEQYF. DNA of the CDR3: TGCGCCAGCAGCGTAGGGGCCGGCTACGAGCAGTACTTC. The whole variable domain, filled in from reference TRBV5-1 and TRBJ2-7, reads KAGVTQTPRYLIKTRGQQVTLSCSPISGHRSVSWYQQTPGQGLQFLFEYFSETQRNKGNFPGRFSGRQFSNSRSEMNVSTLELGDSALYLCASSVGAGYEQYFGPGTRLTVT.

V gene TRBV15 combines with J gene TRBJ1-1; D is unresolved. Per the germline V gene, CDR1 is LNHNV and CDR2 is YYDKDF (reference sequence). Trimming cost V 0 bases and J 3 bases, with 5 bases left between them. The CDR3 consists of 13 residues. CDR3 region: CATSRERDTEAFF. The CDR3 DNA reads TGTGCCACCAGCAGAGAACGAGACACTGAAGCTTTCTTT.

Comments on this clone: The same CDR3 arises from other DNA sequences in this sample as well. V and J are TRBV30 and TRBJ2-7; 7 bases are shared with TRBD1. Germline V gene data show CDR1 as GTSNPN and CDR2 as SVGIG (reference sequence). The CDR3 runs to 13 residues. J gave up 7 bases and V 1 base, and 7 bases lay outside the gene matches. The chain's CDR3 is CAWSAWTGGEQYF. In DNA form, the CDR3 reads TGTGCCTGGAGTGCGTGGACAGGCGGGGAGCAGTACTTC.

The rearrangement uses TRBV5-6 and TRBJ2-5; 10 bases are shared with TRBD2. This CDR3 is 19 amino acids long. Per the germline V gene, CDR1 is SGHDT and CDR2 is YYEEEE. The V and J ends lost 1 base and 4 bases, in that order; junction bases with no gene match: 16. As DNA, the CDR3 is TGTGCCAGCAGCTTGCGGCTAGCGGGAGCTCCAGGGGGTGGAGAGACCCAGTACTTC. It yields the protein CASSLRLAGAPGGGETQYF.

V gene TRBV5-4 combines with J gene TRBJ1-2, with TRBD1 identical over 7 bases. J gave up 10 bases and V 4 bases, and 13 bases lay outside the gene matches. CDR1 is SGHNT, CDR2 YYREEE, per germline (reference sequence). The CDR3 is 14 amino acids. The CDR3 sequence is CASSTGPGQRIYTF. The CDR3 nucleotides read TGTGCCAGCAGCACCGGACCGGGACAGAGAATCTACACCTTC.